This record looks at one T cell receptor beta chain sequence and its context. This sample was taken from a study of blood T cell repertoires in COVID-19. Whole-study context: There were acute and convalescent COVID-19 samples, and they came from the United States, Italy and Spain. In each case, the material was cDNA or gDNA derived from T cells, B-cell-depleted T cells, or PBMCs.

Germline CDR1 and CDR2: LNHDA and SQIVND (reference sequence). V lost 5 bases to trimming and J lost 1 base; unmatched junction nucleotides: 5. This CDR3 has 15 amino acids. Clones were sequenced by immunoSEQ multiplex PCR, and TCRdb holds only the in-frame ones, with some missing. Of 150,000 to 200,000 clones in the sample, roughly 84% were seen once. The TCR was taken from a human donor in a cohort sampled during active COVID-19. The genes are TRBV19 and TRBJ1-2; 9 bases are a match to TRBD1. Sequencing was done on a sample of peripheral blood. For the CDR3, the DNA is TGTGCCAGTAGTTATGACAGGGGGAATAACTATGGCTACACCTTC. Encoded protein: CASSYDRGNNYGYTF.